The sample holds a few counts of the clone carrying this T cell receptor beta chain. Its antigen is undetermined. This sample was included in a study of T cells in Graves' hyperthyroidism and ophthalmopathy. Findings and limits, study-wide: Most thyroid-expanded clonotypes above 0.001 were also found in blood.

The junction had 4 bases not matched to a gene; V was cut back by 4 bases and J by 2 bases. The germline CDR1 and CDR2 sequences are SGHRS and YFSETQ. The CDR3 loop spans 15 amino acids. RNA transcripts provided the source from which TCR beta CDR3 regions were amplified. HTBI primers were used for first-round RT-PCR of the TCR CDR3. Via MiXCR, TCRdb re-called the multiplex PCR reads, giving one row per CDR3 protein. The sample contains some 530,000 distinct CDR3 sequences, roughly 23% of which appear only once. This chain uses TRBV5-1 with TRBJ2-3; 10 positions agree with TRBD1. The sample taken for sequencing was blood. This TCR was recovered from a woman between 65 and 79 years old with Graves' ophthalmopathy. The CDR3 here is CASSAGQGVTDTQYF. In DNA form, the CDR3 reads TGCGCCAGCAGCGCAGGACAGGGGGTCACAGATACGCAGTATTTT.